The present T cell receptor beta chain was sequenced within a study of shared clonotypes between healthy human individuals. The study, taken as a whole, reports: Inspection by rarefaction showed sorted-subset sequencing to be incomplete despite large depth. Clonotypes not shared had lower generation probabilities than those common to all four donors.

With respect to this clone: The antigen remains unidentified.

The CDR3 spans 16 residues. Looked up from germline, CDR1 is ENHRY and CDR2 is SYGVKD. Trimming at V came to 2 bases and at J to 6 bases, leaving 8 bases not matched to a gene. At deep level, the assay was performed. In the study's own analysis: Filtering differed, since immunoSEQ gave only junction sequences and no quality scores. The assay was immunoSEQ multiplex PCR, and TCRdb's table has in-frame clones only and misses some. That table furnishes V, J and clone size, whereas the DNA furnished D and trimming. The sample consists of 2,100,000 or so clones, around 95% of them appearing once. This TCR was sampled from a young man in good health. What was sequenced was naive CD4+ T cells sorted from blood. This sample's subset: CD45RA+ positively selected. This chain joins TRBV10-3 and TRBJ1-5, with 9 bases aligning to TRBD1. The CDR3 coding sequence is TGTGCCATCAGTGAGGGTTACAGGGGGCTGGTTCAGCCCCAGCATTTT. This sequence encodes CAISEGYRGLVQPQHF.